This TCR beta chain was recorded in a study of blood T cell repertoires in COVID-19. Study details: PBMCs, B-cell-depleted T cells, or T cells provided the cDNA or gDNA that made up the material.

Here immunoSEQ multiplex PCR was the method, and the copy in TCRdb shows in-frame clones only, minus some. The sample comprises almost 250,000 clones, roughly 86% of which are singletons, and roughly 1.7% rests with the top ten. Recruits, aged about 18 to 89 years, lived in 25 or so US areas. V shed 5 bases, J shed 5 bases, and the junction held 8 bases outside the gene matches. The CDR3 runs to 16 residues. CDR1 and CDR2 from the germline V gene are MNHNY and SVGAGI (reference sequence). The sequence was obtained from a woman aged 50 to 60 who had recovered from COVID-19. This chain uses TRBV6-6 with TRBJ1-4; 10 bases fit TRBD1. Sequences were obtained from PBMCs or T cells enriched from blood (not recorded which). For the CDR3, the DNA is TGTGCCAGCAGTCCCGGGACAGGGGTATTGAATGAAAAACTGTTTTTT. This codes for CASSPGTGVLNEKLFF.